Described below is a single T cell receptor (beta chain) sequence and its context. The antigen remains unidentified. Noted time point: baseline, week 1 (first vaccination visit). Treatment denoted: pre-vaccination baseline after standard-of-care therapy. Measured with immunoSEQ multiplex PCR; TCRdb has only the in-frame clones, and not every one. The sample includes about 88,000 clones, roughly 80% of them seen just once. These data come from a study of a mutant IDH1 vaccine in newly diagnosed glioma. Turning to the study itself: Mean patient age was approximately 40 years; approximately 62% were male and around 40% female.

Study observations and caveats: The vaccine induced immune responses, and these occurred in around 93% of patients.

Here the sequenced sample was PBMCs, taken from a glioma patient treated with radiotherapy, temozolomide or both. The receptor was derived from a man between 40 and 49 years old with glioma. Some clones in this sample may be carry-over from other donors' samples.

CDR3 in amino acids: CASSLLFPGARAGANVLTF. In DNA, the CDR3 is TGTGCCAGCAGCTTGCTTTTTCCGGGAGCAAGGGCTGGGGCCAACGTCCTGACTTTC. The chain is built from TRBV5-6 and TRBJ2-6, with D tentatively TRBD2 (6 bases). V was cut by 1 base and J by 2 bases, with 19 bases left in between. The CDR3 sequence is 19 residues long. The germline CDR1 and CDR2 sequences are SGHDT and YYEEEE.